The 18 T cell receptor beta chains below all came from one sample that was sequenced in a study of T cells in Graves' hyperthyroidism and ophthalmopathy. It was RNA transcripts that yielded the amplified TCR beta CDR3 regions. The primer set for the first-round RT-PCR of the TCR CDR3 was HTBI. TCRdb itself ran the multiplex PCR reads through MiXCR, one entry per CDR3 protein. The sample records roughly 400,000 distinct CDR3 sequences, less than 20% being singletons. The sequenced sample was blood. The receptors come from a woman younger than 35 with Graves' hyperthyroidism that later progressed to Graves' ophthalmopathy.

The V call is TRBV20-1, the J call TRBJ2-7, with 8 bases aligning to TRBD1. J lost 4 bases, V lost 1 base, and 6 bases had no gene match. The germline gives CDR1 DFQATT, CDR2 SNEGSKA (reference sequence). This CDR3 contains 14 residues. CDR3 sequence: CSARGWQGAYEQYF. The CDR3 nucleotides are TGCAGTGCTAGAGGATGGCAGGGGGCGTACGAGCAGTACTTC.

The chain recombines TRBV7-9 with TRBJ2-6; D gene ambiguous. The germline gives CDR1 SEHNR, CDR2 FQNEAQ (reference sequence). The V end was cut by 5 bases, the J end by 0 bases, with 14 bases between. The CDR3 runs 17 residues. As DNA, the CDR3 is TGTGCCAGCAGCCGCCCCCAGGCGTCCTCTGGGGCCAACGTCCTGACTTTC. Translating gives CASSRPQASSGANVLTF.

With respect to this clonotype: A much larger clone lies one base from this, so it may be a read error. V usage is TRBV12-3 or TRBV12-4 and J usage is TRBJ2-2; tentatively, D is TRBD1 or TRBD2 (5 bases each). This CDR3 region has 15 residues. The CDR3 DNA reads as TGTGCCAGCAGTTTTGCCACCCCGGGGACCGTGGAGCTGTTTTTT. Encoded protein: CASSFATPGTVELFF.

This clonotype was recorded at least ten times. The chain couples TRBV5-4 to TRBJ1-1; no definite D call. Germline V lookup: CDR1 SGHNT, CDR2 YYREEE (reference sequence). Between the trimmed V and J ends, which lost 0 bases and 0 bases, there was a span of 12 bases. The length of the CDR3 is 16 residues. The CDR3 DNA is TGTGCCAGCAGCTTGGCTCCCCAGGCGTTGAACACTGAAGCTTTCTTT. Its protein is CASSLAPQALNTEAFF.

Ten or more counts support this clonotype. The chain recombines TRBV18 with TRBJ2-5; possible D gene TRBD2, 5 bases. The CDR3 consists of 12 residues. CDR1 and CDR2 from the germline V gene are KGHSH and LQKENI. Deletions cut 3 bases from V and 7 bases from J, with 9 bases between. The CDR3 region is CASSPPEGTQYF. The CDR3 nucleotides read TGTGCCAGCTCACCCCCCGAGGGGACCCAGTACTTC.

CDR3 sequence reads: CASSLVGTSGVKSSYNEQFF. In DNA form, the CDR3 reads TGTGCCAGCAGTTTAGTAGGGACTAGCGGGGTCAAGAGCTCCTACAATGAGCAGTTCTTC. The gene calls are TRBV28 and TRBJ2-1, with 13 bases aligning to TRBD2. The CDR3 runs to 20 residues. CDR1 is MDHEN, CDR2 SYDVKM, per germline. After removal of 2 bases from V and 0 bases from J, the junction contained 10 bases not matched to a gene.

J is TRBJ2-3 and V is TRBV27; D gene unclear. Trimming took 6 bases from V and 2 from J, leaving 18 bases between them. The CDR3 covers 16 residues. Germline V gene lookup returns CDR1 MNHEY and CDR2 SMNVEV (reference sequence). CDR3 residues: CASRERRGFPTDTQYF. CDR3 sequence (DNA): TGTGCCAGCAGGGAAAGGAGAGGCTTTCCCACAGATACGCAGTATTTT.

The gene calls are TRBV6-1 and TRBJ2-2, with 10 bases that match TRBD1. V was clipped by 5 bases and J by 5 bases; unmatched bases: 5. The CDR3 length is 15 residues. Germline CDR1 is MNHNS and CDR2 is SASEGT. The CDR3 bases are TGTGCCAGCAGTCGGGACAGGGGTAGGACCGGGGAGCTGTTTTTT. It yields the protein CASSRDRGRTGELFF.

Ten or more counts support this clonotype. The chain couples TRBV28 to TRBJ1-6; D is unclear. This CDR3 contains 14 residues. V shed 3 bases and J shed 5 bases, with 8 bases lying between them. Germline-derived CDR1 and CDR2 are MDHEN and SYDVKM. CDR3 DNA: TGTGCCAGCAGTTTCCACGGAGATAATTCACCCCTCCACTTT. Its translation is CASSFHGDNSPLHF.

The chain combines TRBV14 with TRBJ2-7; 7 bases are a match to TRBD1. There are 15 residues in the CDR3. The V segment lost 3 bases and the J segment 3 bases; nucleotides outside the gene matches: 8. Germline V gene data show CDR1 as SGHDN and CDR2 as FVKESK. DNA of the CDR3: TGTGCCAGCAGCCACCCGACAGGGCCTCACTACGAGCAGTACTTC. This gives the protein CASSHPTGPHYEQYF.

In its sample, this clonotype was seen many times. The rearrangement joins TRBV3-1 to TRBJ1-5; no definite D call. The CDR3 covers 13 residues. V was clipped by 4 bases and J by 7 bases, with 11 bases between them. Germline values: CDR1 LGHDT, CDR2 YNNKEL (reference sequence). DNA for the CDR3: TGTGCCAGCAGCCGCAAAATTGGGCAGCCCCAGCATTTT. It specifies CASSRKIGQPQHF.

Many counts were recorded for this clonotype. Here the CDR3 DNA reads TGCAGTGCTAGAGAAGGGCGGGAGGGTTACACCGGGGAGCTGTTTTTT. Residues: CSAREGREGYTGELFF. The chain has TRBV20-1 and TRBJ2-2; 9 bases are shared with TRBD2. Germline CDR1 is DFQATT and CDR2 is SNEGSKA (reference sequence). The trim removed 0 bases at V and 3 bases at J, leaving 5 bases unmatched. The CDR3 length is 16 residues.

This clonotype was recorded many times. The rearrangement joins TRBV12-3 or TRBV12-4 to TRBJ2-1; 10 positions agree with TRBD2. This CDR3 region has 14 residues. The V gene end was trimmed by 2 bases and the J gene end by 9 bases; junction bases not matched to a gene: 4. Written as DNA, the CDR3 is TGTGCCAGCAGTTTACTGGGACTAGCGATTGAGCAGTTCTTC. Its protein product is CASSLLGLAIEQFF.

This clonotype was counted at least ten times. This chain connects TRBV11-2 to TRBJ1-2, with D possibly TRBD1 on 5 matching bases. Deletions cut 5 bases from V and 4 bases from J, with 17 bases between. Germline CDR1 and CDR2: SGHAT and FQNNGV. This CDR3 is built from 15 residues. CDR3 nucleotide sequence: TGTGCCAGCAGCGTGGACATTGGAAAGGTCTATGGCTACACCTTC. Encoded protein: CASSVDIGKVYGYTF.

This clonotype was counted ten times or more. The V call is TRBV7-9, the J call TRBJ2-7, with D possibly TRBD1 on 6 matching bases. Germline CDR1 reads SEHNR; CDR2 reads FQNEAQ (reference sequence). V dropped 3 bases and J dropped 2 bases, with 11 bases sitting between them. This CDR3 is 14 amino acids long. CDR3 DNA sequence: TGTGCCAGCAGCTTCCGGGACATCCCCTACGAGCAGTACTTC. Encoded protein: CASSFRDIPYEQYF.

This clonotype was recorded at least ten times. The chain combines TRBV28 with TRBJ2-1; D is perhaps TRBD2 (6 bases). The CDR3 spans 11 residues. Germline V gene data show CDR1 as MDHEN and CDR2 as SYDVKM. The V and J ends lost 5 bases and 10 bases respectively, with 9 bases between them. The CDR3 loop reads CASSERAEQFF. In nucleotides, the CDR3 is TGTGCCAGCAGTGAGCGGGCCGAGCAGTTCTTC.

As regards this clonotype: A read error is possible here, since a much larger clone lies one base away. This chain joins TRBV27 and TRBJ2-5, with TRBD1 identical over 7 bases. Looked up from germline, CDR1 is MNHEY and CDR2 is SMNVEV (reference sequence). This CDR3 spans 17 amino acids. This CDR3 is CASSLRDRNKYKEAQYF. The CDR3 DNA reads TGTGCCAGCAGTTTACGGGACAGAAACAAATACAAAGAGGCCCAGTACTTC.

This clonotype was observed a handful of times. The chain employs TRBV24-1 and TRBJ2-7; D remains ambiguous. This CDR3 is 12 amino acids long. Looked up from germline, CDR1 is KGHDR and CDR2 is SFDVKD. The V end was cut by 2 bases, the J end by 4 bases, with 5 bases between. CDR3 in DNA: TGTGCCACCAGTGATTCCCGTTACGAGCAGTACTTC. Translating gives CATSDSRYEQYF.